This T cell receptor beta chain came from a study of T cells after posttransplantation cyclophosphamide. Overall study findings and caveats: Later blood repertoires were often dominated by clones from the donor CD8+ memory compartment. Recipient CMV seropositivity and CMV reactivation strongly tracked TRB clonality. Skin or GI-infiltrating T cells shared few TRB sequences with blood.

Cells defined as naive were viable CD3+CD4+ or CD3+CD8+ and CCR7+CD45RA+CD45RO-CD95-CD27+CD28+. On the day of bone marrow donation, the related graft donor provided peripheral blood. The protocol was immunoSEQ multiplex PCR, while the TCRdb copy is restricted to in-frame clones and leaves out a portion. This sample has some 9,700 clones, with roughly 98% found just once. As to this clone: Its cognate antigen is unknown.

The V end was cut by 5 bases, the J end by 0 bases, with 5 bases between. Germline CDR1 SQVTM, CDR2 ANQGSEA. This CDR3 comprises 12 residues. The specimen sequenced was naive CD4+ T cells sorted from PBMCs. The J gene is TRBJ1-3, the V gene TRBV29-1; D is unclear. The source is a woman in her fifties or sixties in good health, CMV-negative, and a related stem cell transplant donor. CDR3 amino acids: CSVLYSGNTIYF. CDR3 sequence (DNA): TGCAGCGTTTTATACTCTGGAAACACCATATATTTT.